These 13 T cell receptor beta chains were all obtained from the same sample, sequenced in a study of T cells in tuberculosis. Sequenced by immunoSEQ multiplex PCR; TCRdb stores in-frame clones only, minus some. The sample yields around 45,000 clones, around 94% seen once. Input material: PBMCs. These receptors were obtained from a donor between 10 and 35 years old with latent tuberculosis or without tuberculosis infection. Some clones in this sample may be carry-over from other donors' samples.

The chain is built from TRBV28 and TRBJ1-3; D is uncertain. This CDR3 is built from 14 residues. CDR1 MDHEN and CDR2 SYDVKM come from the germline V gene. The ends were cut back, 4 bases at V and 0 bases at J, with 7 bases in the middle. CDR3 amino acids: CASSWSSSGNTIYF. CDR3 nucleotides: TGTGCCAGCAGTTGGAGTTCCTCTGGAAACACCATATATTTT.

This sequence joins TRBV28 and TRBJ1-5; unclear D gene. Germline CDR1 is MDHEN and CDR2 is SYDVKM. The CDR3 extends over 12 amino acids. The V end was cut by 1 base, the J end by 7 bases, with 5 bases between. DNA of the CDR3: TGTGCCAGCAGTTTATCCTCCCAGCCCCAGCATTTT. It specifies CASSLSSQPQHF.

The chain couples TRBV27 to TRBJ2-1, with no clear D. CDR3 length equals 13 residues. V was pared by 0 bases and J by 7 bases, with 7 bases between. Germline V gene data show CDR1 as MNHEY and CDR2 as SMNVEV (reference sequence). CDR3 nucleotide sequence: TGTGCCAGCAGTTTATCGTCGAGGAATGAGCAGTTCTTC. Amino acid sequence: CASSLSSRNEQFF.

This clone was counted a single time. The V gene is TRBV6-5, the J gene TRBJ1-1, with no clear D. Germline V gives CDR1 MNHEY, CDR2 SVGAGI. The CDR3 has 11 amino acids. Trimming took off 4 bases at V and 4 bases at J, with 4 bases between the two ends. The CDR3 loop is CASSSGTEAFF. CDR3 bases: TGTGCCAGCAGTTCGGGCACTGAAGCTTTCTTT.

CDR3 coding DNA: TGTGCCAGCAGCGTTGGGACTAGCGGGAACTACAATGAGCAGTTCTTC. This translates into CASSVGTSGNYNEQFF. This sequence joins TRBV7-2 and TRBJ2-1; 13 bases align to TRBD2. The CDR3 covers 16 residues. V lost 5 bases and J lost 3; bases outside the gene matches: 4. CDR1 and CDR2 (germline): SGHTA, FQGNSA.

The chain is built from TRBV27 and TRBJ2-7; 9 bases are a match to TRBD2. After removal of 1 base from V and 5 bases from J, the junction contained 9 bases not matched to a gene. The CDR3 extends over 16 amino acids. Germline-derived CDR1 and CDR2 are MNHEY and SMNVEV (reference sequence). Here the CDR3 DNA reads TGTGCCAGCAGTTTATACGTTAGCGGGAGTCTCAACGAGCAGTACTTC. This sequence encodes CASSLYVSGSLNEQYF.

V usage is TRBV5-6 and J usage is TRBJ2-3; no definite D call. The CDR3 consists of 15 residues. Germline CDR1 and CDR2: SGHDT and YYEEEE. With 4 bases removed from V and 2 bases from J, the gap between germline ends came to 14 bases. CDR3 amino acids: CASSHPIANTDTQYF. CDR3 bases: TGTGCCAGCAGCCACCCTATTGCAAACACAGATACGCAGTATTTT.

The J gene is TRBJ1-1, the V gene TRBV14, with 10 bases that match TRBD1. After removal of 4 bases from V and 1 base from J, the junction contained 6 bases not matched to a gene. The CDR3 length is 16 residues. CDR1 is SGHDN, CDR2 FVKESK, per germline. The CDR3 protein is CASSPFGQGGNTEAFF. CDR3 coding DNA: TGTGCCAGCAGCCCGTTTGGACAGGGGGGGAACACTGAAGCTTTCTTT.

This clone was picked up one time. V is TRBV18 and J is TRBJ2-7, with 8 bases that match TRBD1. Germline V gives CDR1 KGHSH, CDR2 LQKENI. V lost 0 bases to trimming and J lost 10 bases; unmatched junction nucleotides: 5. The CDR3 has 13 amino acids. This CDR3 is CASSPPQGQAQYF. The CDR3 nucleotides read TGTGCCAGCTCACCACCGCAGGGACAGGCACAGTACTTC.

J is TRBJ1-1 and V is TRBV29-1; 7 nucleotides agree with TRBD1. This CDR3 is 14 amino acids long. CDR1 is SQVTM, CDR2 ANQGSEA, per germline. The V segment lost 1 base and the J segment 2 bases; nucleotides outside the gene matches: 4. CDR3 sequence reads: CSVEGWDRNTEAFF. Here the CDR3 DNA reads TGCAGCGTTGAAGGATGGGACAGAAACACTGAAGCTTTCTTT.

V gene TRBV6-4 combines with J gene TRBJ2-5; D is perhaps TRBD1 (6 bases). The CDR3 length is 13 residues. Germline assignment: CDR1 MRHNA and CDR2 SNTAGT. The V end was cut by 2 bases, the J end by 5 bases, with 9 bases between. In nucleotides, the CDR3 is TGTGCCAGCAGTGACGATCAGGGGGAGACCCAGTACTTC. It translates to CASSDDQGETQYF.

CDR3 in DNA: TGTGCCAGCAGCCCTTATAGCAATCAGCCCCAGCATTTT. Translating it yields CASSPYSNQPQHF. The rearrangement links TRBV6-1 to TRBJ1-5; D uncertain. The length of the CDR3 is 13 residues. Trimming removed 6 bases at V and 0 bases at J, with 6 bases between. CDR1 is MNHNS, CDR2 SASEGT, per germline.

The gene calls are TRBV30 and TRBJ2-7, with D possibly matching TRBD1 (6 bases). This CDR3 contains 11 residues. Looked up from germline, CDR1 is GTSNPN and CDR2 is SVGIG (reference sequence). Trimming left V 2 bases short and J 9 bases short, with 11 bases between. The CDR3 loop is CAWSRQETQYF. The CDR3 DNA is TGTGCCTGGAGTAGACAGGAAACGCAGTACTTC. The variable domain in full, completed from reference TRBV30 and TRBJ2-7, reads SQTIHQWPATLVQPVGSPLSLECTVEGTSNPNLYWYRQAAGRGLQLLFYSVGIGQISSEVPQNLSASRPQDRQFILSSKKLLLSDSGFYLCAWSRQETQYFGPGTRLTVT.